This section outlines one TCR beta chain sequence together with its context. Using immunoSEQ multiplex PCR, the repertoire was profiled, and TCRdb retains in-frame clones only, with some absent. The data contain 120,000 to 150,000 clones, about nine tenths of them singletons. This entry belongs to a study of blood T cell repertoires in COVID-19. The V and J ends lost 5 bases and 2 bases, in that order; junction bases with no gene match: 9. This CDR3 is 15 amino acids long. The germline gives CDR1 MNHEY, CDR2 SVGEGT. The chain couples TRBV6-2 or TRBV6-3 to TRBJ2-7, with 7 nucleotides matching TRBD1. This TCR derives from a man aged 45-60 years who had recovered from COVID-19. The specimen sequenced was peripheral blood. CDR3 sequence: CASSTLDRLAYEQYF. Here the CDR3 DNA reads TGTGCCAGCAGTACCCTGGACAGGTTGGCCTACGAGCAGTACTTC.